This passage covers 10 T cell receptor beta chains from one sample sequenced in a study of blood T cells in healthy people across ages. A second PCR of 7 to 11 cycles used a sample-barcoded 5' primer and a J-beta primer mix. TCRdb passed the 5' RACE reads through MiXCR, listing each CDR3 protein once. In the table there are 980,000 or so distinct CDR3 sequences, under 50% of which are singletons. Material: blood. These receptor sequences come from a man aged 30 to 45 in good health.

The table lists this clonotype with a few counts. This rearrangement joins TRBV27 to TRBJ2-1; D perhaps matches TRBD2 (5 bases). The CDR3 loop spans 16 amino acids. Germline values: CDR1 MNHEY, CDR2 SMNVEV (reference sequence). V was clipped by 4 bases and J by 0 bases, with 13 bases between them. The chain's CDR3 is CASSSPRRSSYNEQFF. The CDR3 nucleotides read TGTGCCAGCAGTTCCCCCCGGAGGAGCTCCTACAATGAGCAGTTCTTC.

This clonotype turned up a few times. The chain has TRBV7-9 and TRBJ2-3, with D tentatively TRBD2 (6 bases). Germline assignment: CDR1 SEHNR and CDR2 FQNEAQ (reference sequence). CDR3 length equals 16 residues. The ends were cut back, 1 base at V and 0 bases at J, with 11 bases in the middle. The CDR3 is CASSLGVAASTDTQYF. CDR3 bases: TGTGCCAGCAGCTTAGGAGTAGCGGCTAGCACAGATACGCAGTATTTT.

This chain uses TRBV5-6 with TRBJ2-3; 7 bases are a match to TRBD2. From germline, CDR1 is SGHDT and CDR2 YYEEEE. CDR3 length: 13 residues. Germline trimming cut 2 bases from V and 6 bases from J; bases unmatched to any gene: 3. In nucleotides, the CDR3 is TGTGCCAGCAGCTTCGGGGGGTGGGATACGCAGTATTTT. Protein: CASSFGGWDTQYF.

This chain connects TRBV11-2 to TRBJ1-2, with 7 bases lining up with TRBD1. Trimming cost V 4 bases and J 3 bases; bases outside gene matches: 11. Germline values: CDR1 SGHAT, CDR2 FQNNGV. The CDR3 loop spans 16 amino acids. CDR3 region: CASSSRWDGTDYGYTF. The CDR3 DNA reads as TGTGCCAGCAGCTCTAGATGGGACGGGACAGACTATGGCTACACCTTC.

As to this clonotype: A much larger clonotype is one base distant, so this may be a read error. This chain joins TRBV5-1 and TRBJ2-7; 8 bases are shared with TRBD1. The CDR3 extends over 15 amino acids. Germline V gene data show CDR1 as SGHRS and CDR2 as YFSETQ. The CDR3 spells CTSSSGTGPSYEQYF. In DNA, the CDR3 is TGCACCAGCAGCTCTGGGACAGGACCCTCCTACGAGCAGTACTTC.

This clonotype was observed at least ten times. A read error may explain this, as a much larger clone is one base away. The J gene is TRBJ2-1, the V gene TRBV4-1; a weak D match, TRBD2 (6 bases). With 4 bases removed from V and 7 bases from J, the gap between germline ends came to 20 bases. Looked up from germline, CDR1 is MGHRA and CDR2 is YSYEKL. This CDR3 is built from 16 residues. CDR3 sequence: CASSLLGRAGENEQFF. The CDR3, as DNA: TGCGCCAGCAGCCTACTAGGACGAGCGGGTGAGAATGAGCAGTTCTTC.

This chain connects TRBV29-1 to TRBJ1-1; D remains unclear. The V end was cut by 5 bases, the J end by 0 bases, with 10 bases between. CDR1 is SQVTM and CDR2 is ANQGSEA in the germline V gene. This CDR3 region has 13 residues. The DNA of the CDR3 is TGCAGCGTTACCTACAGCTTGAACACTGAAGCTTTCTTT. Its protein product is CSVTYSLNTEAFF.

In this sample, this clonotype turned up a few times. V and J are TRBV5-1 and TRBJ1-5, with D tentatively TRBD1 (5 bases). The CDR3 has 14 amino acids. CDR1 and CDR2 from the germline V gene are SGHRS and YFSETQ. The V gene lost 0 bases and the J gene lost 3 bases, with 7 bases spanning the gap. The CDR3 here is CASSLEGNNQPQHF. The DNA of the CDR3 is TGCGCCAGCAGCTTGGAGGGGAACAATCAGCCCCAGCATTTT. The full variable domain, rest sourced from reference TRBV5-1 and TRBJ1-5, is KAGVTQTPRYLIKTRGQQVTLSCSPISGHRSVSWYQQTPGQGLQFLFEYFSETQRNKGNFPGRFSGRQFSNSRSEMNVSTLELGDSALYLCASSLEGNNQPQHFGDGTRLSIL.

This clonotype came up a few times. CDR3 sequence reads: CASSFSYGTDTQYF. CDR3 DNA sequence: TGTGCCAGCAGTTTCTCGTATGGGACAGATACGCAGTATTTT. V is TRBV28 and J is TRBJ2-3, with D hard to call. Germline loops: CDR1 MDHEN, CDR2 SYDVKM. CDR3 length: 14 amino acids. V lost 3 bases, J lost 3 bases, and 10 bases lay in between.

This clonotype was seen only a few times. V gene TRBV10-3 combines with J gene TRBJ1-1, with D unresolved. The ends were cut back, 3 bases at V and 0 bases at J, with 5 bases in the middle. Germline CDR1 and CDR2: ENHRY and SYGVKD. The CDR3 runs to 13 residues. For the CDR3, the DNA is TGTGCCATCAGTGAAAGGGTGAACACTGAAGCTTTCTTT. Translation gives CAISERVNTEAFF.